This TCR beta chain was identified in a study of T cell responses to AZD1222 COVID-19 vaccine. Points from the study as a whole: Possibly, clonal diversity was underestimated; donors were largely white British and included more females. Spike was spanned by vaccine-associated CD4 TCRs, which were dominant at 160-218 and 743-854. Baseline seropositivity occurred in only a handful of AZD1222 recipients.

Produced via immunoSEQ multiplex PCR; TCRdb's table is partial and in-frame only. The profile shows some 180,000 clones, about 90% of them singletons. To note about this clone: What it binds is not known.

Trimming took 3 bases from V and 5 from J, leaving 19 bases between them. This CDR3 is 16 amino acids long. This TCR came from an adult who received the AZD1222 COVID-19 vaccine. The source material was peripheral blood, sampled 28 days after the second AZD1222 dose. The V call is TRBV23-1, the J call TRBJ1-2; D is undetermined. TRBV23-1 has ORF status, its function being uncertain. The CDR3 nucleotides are TGCGCCAGCAGTCACCGGGCCCCCCGACCACCTTATGGCTACACCTTC. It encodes CASSHRAPRPPYGYTF.